Listed below are T cell receptor beta chains from one sample, sequenced in a study of T cell responses to AZD1222 COVID-19 vaccine. The protocol was immunoSEQ multiplex PCR, while the TCRdb copy is restricted to in-frame clones and leaves out a portion. Among more than 100,000 clones listed, 85% to 90% were seen once. This material consisted of peripheral blood, taken on day 0 of AZD1222 vaccination. Source of these receptors: an adult in good health. Each CDR3 is given with its conserved first and last residue. The D gene is left open where the match is weak.

d_call v_call cdr3_aa
- TRBV21-1 CASSKGARGYGYTF
- TRBV6-4 CASSERTTDTQYF
TRBD1 TRBV6-6 CASSYGTVSSYNEQFF
- TRBV20-1 CSALNNEQFF
- TRBV27 CASSLLYVGSHSYNSPLHF
TRBD2 TRBV5-1 CASSSGTSVQETQYF
TRBD2 TRBV20-1 CSASTQGGFPGELFF
- TRBV11-2 CASSLAGTGELFF
- TRBV6-6 CASNGRGSGNTIYF
- TRBV18 CASSPPRREAFF
- TRBV28 CATKGTAPGYTF
TRBD1 TRBV24-1 CATSKGQESNQPQHF
- TRBV3-1/TRBV3-2 CASSQDLGNYGYTF
TRBD2 TRBV11-3 CASSLEGIAGGSQFF
- TRBV28 CASSLRPESSPLHF
TRBD1 TRBV2 CASSDPDRRNTIYF
TRBD2 TRBV11-1 CASSRRAGRQQETQYF
- TRBV3-1/TRBV3-2 CASSQSFLGGQETQYF
- TRBV7-8 CASSLRSAGAEGGNQPQHF
- TRBV7-2 CASSRAKGDTIYF
TRBD2 TRBV7-2 CASSSRTSGVYEQYF
TRBD1 TRBV24-1 CATRTGRGELFF
- TRBV7-6 CASSPPTNEKLFF
- TRBV2 CASTRDINQPQHF
- TRBV5-1 CASSPDPFVYEQYF
- TRBV2 CATNGGRSEKLFF
TRBD2 TRBV5-1 CASRSGGDSYNEQFF
- TRBV5-4 CASSPGPGGYEQYF
- TRBV18 CASSLRVGGAVTYNEQFF
TRBD1 TRBV4-1 CASSQPTGVGLNF
TRBD2 TRBV3-1/TRBV3-2 CASSPELAVFNEQFF
- TRBV28 CASREPGFVSTNEKLFF
- TRBV21-1 CASSKQPFWAFPQHF
- TRBV5-5 CASSSDISYEQYF
- TRBV4-1 CASSLQGAVGQAFF
- TRBV10-1 CASGGLTDTQYF
- TRBV9 CASSVASRPGGYTF
TRBD1 TRBV5-4 CASSSGQLNEKLFF
- TRBV21-1 CAIQQREGGSSIYGYTF
TRBD1 TRBV18 CASSPRDREKRNGYTF
TRBD1 TRBV27 CASSSGQGSRNTEAFF
- TRBV5-4 CASSPEAYTEAFF
- TRBV11-2 CASSLAGRVVGYTF
TRBD1 TRBV25-1 CASSEADRDHGGYTF
- TRBV18 CASSPTLGVQNGIQYF
- TRBV10-3 CAISDTETQYF
- TRBV2 CASSENSGNTIYF
- TRBV6-5 CASSPGGDYGYTF
- TRBV2 CASDSGLYGYTF